Here is one T cell receptor (beta chain) with its context. Assay: immunoSEQ multiplex PCR; the TCRdb copy retains only in-frame clones and omits some. The data contain approximately 75,000 clones, around 97% of them singletons. Trimming removed 1 base from V and 5 bases from J; junction bases left unmatched: 3. The CDR3 is 14 amino acids. Per germline, CDR1 PRHDT and CDR2 FYEKMQ (reference sequence). The data were taken from a study of technical replicates of blood from a few donors. The source of this sequence is a human donor in good health. The chain employs TRBV13 and TRBJ1-1; TRBD1 matches 8 bases. The sample was T cells isolated from PBMCs. The CDR3 sequence: CASSLVQGGTEAFF. DNA of the CDR3: TGTGCCAGCAGCTTAGTACAGGGGGGGACTGAAGCTTTCTTT.